The 10 T cell receptor beta chains reported below all come from one sample, sequenced in a study of cytomegalovirus exposure and HLA in healthy donors. PCR used 60 Vbeta primers and 13 Jbeta primers. Only in-frame clones appear in the TCRdb table, and some are missing; sequencing was by immunoSEQ multiplex PCR. The table shows 120,000 or so clones, with around 80% occurring only once. Sequencing was carried out using PBMCs. The source is a man aged 25 to 45 in good health and CMV-seropositive.

V and J are TRBV6-5 and TRBJ2-7; D not resolved. Germline loops: CDR1 MNHEY, CDR2 SVGAGI. The CDR3 runs 13 residues. The V and J ends lost 2 bases and 4 bases respectively, with 9 bases between them. The CDR3 DNA follows: TGTGCCAGCAGTTACGGCGGTACGTACGAGCAGTACTTC. It is translated as CASSYGGTYEQYF.

CDR3 bases: TGCGCCAGCAGCTTAGACAGGTCCTACGAGCAGTACTTC. Amino acid sequence: CASSLDRSYEQYF. The J gene is TRBJ2-7, the V gene TRBV5-1; TRBD1 might be the D (6 bases). This CDR3 comprises 13 residues. CDR1 and CDR2 from the germline V gene are SGHRS and YFSETQ. V was cut by 2 bases and J by 1 base, with 7 bases left in between.

The rearrangement joins TRBV5-1 to TRBJ2-3, with 8 bases lining up with TRBD2. The CDR3 has 16 residues. Germline V gene lookup returns CDR1 SGHRS and CDR2 YFSETQ. The V and J ends lost 5 bases and 5 bases, in that order; junction bases with no gene match: 13. The chain's CDR3 is CASSPSRLARRDTQYF. CDR3 nucleotides: TGCGCCAGCAGTCCCTCTCGACTAGCGCGAAGAGATACGCAGTATTTT.

The chain employs TRBV5-4 and TRBJ2-7, with D possibly matching TRBD2 (6 bases). CDR3 length equals 15 residues. In germline, CDR1 is SGHNT, CDR2 YYREEE (reference sequence). Deletions cut 0 bases from V and 1 base from J, with 11 bases between. CDR3 coding DNA: TGTGCCAGCAGCTTGGCCGGGACTCCGTCCTACGAGCAGTACTTC. Translation gives CASSLAGTPSYEQYF. The full variable domain, its missing parts supplied by reference TRBV5-4 and TRBJ2-7, is ETGVTQSPTHLIKTRGQQVTLRCSSQSGHNTVSWYQQALGQGPQFIFQYYREEENGRGNFPPRFSGLQFPNYSSELNVNALELDDSALYLCASSLAGTPSYEQYFGPGTRLTVT.

This clone appeared a few times. V is TRBV5-1 and J is TRBJ1-4; a weak D match, TRBD1 (5 bases). The CDR3 is 15 amino acids. With 4 bases removed from V and 8 bases from J, the gap between germline ends came to 18 bases. From germline, CDR1 is SGHRS and CDR2 YFSETQ. CDR3 in DNA: TGCGCCAGCAGCGCCGACACAGGTTGGAGCGAAAAACTGTTTTTT. Encoded protein: CASSADTGWSEKLFF.

This chain connects TRBV29-1 to TRBJ2-7, with 7 bases lining up with TRBD1. CDR1 is SQVTM and CDR2 is ANQGSEA in the germline V gene. The CDR3 is 16 residues long. The ends lost 0 bases at V and 1 base at J; junction bases unmatched: 9. The CDR3 DNA is TGCAGCGTTGAAGACATGGGGCAGGGGGTGTCCTACGAGCAGTACTTC. Protein product: CSVEDMGQGVSYEQYF.

The V and J genes are TRBV11-1 and TRBJ2-1; TRBD1 is a possible D gene (6 bases). Trimming removed 7 bases at V and 6 bases at J, with 22 bases between. This CDR3 comprises 16 residues. Per the germline V gene, CDR1 is SGHAT and CDR2 is FQDESV (reference sequence). CDR3 region: CASTPREAQGLNEQFF. In DNA form, the CDR3 reads TGTGCCAGCACCCCCAGAGAGGCACAGGGTCTCAATGAGCAGTTCTTC.

The chain joins TRBV11-2 to TRBJ2-7; D uncertain. Germline values: CDR1 SGHAT, CDR2 FQNNGV. This CDR3 region has 13 residues. V lost 2 bases to trimming and J lost 0 bases, with 5 bases between them. The CDR3 protein is CASSLRSSYEQYF. Here the CDR3 DNA reads TGTGCCAGCAGCTTACGTAGCTCCTACGAGCAGTACTTC.

The rearrangement uses TRBV5-6 and TRBJ1-2; D might be TRBD1 (5 bases). The CDR3 has 18 residues. The ends were cut back, 0 bases at V and 0 bases at J, with 18 bases in the middle. Germline V gene data show CDR1 as SGHDT and CDR2 as YYEEEE. The CDR3 bases are TGTGCCAGCAGCTTGGCAGCCACAGGACACTCAGCTAACTATGGCTACACCTTC. It codes for CASSLAATGHSANYGYTF. The whole variable domain, remainder taken from reference TRBV5-6 and TRBJ1-2, is DAGVTQSPTHLIKTRGQQVTLRCSPKSGHDTVSWYQQALGQGPQFIFQYYEEEERQRGNFPDRFSGHQFPNYSSELNVNALLLGDSALYLCASSLAATGHSANYGYTFGSGTRLTVV.

The chain links TRBV30 to TRBJ1-1, with TRBD1 matching over 9 bases. Germline CDR1 GTSNPN, CDR2 SVGIG (reference sequence). The CDR3 runs 17 residues. J gave up 1 base and V 0 bases, and 9 bases lay outside the gene matches. The CDR3 nucleotides are TGTGCCTGGAGTGTATCAGACAGGGGGTGGGGGAACACTGAAGCTTTCTTT. This encodes CAWSVSDRGWGNTEAFF.